The 7 T cell receptor beta chains presented below share a single source sample, sequenced in a study of cytomegalovirus exposure and HLA in healthy donors. Primers for the PCR totalled 60 Vbeta and 13 Jbeta. Sequencing was performed with immunoSEQ multiplex PCR; in TCRdb, only in-frame clones are kept and a portion is missing. The table includes around 210,000 clones, about 77% detected once. What was sequenced was PBMCs. The receptors were gathered from a boy between 10 and 17 years old in good health and CMV-seronegative.

The chain combines TRBV30 with TRBJ1-1, with TRBD1 identical over 10 bases. Germline V gives CDR1 GTSNPN, CDR2 SVGIG (reference sequence). With V trimmed by 2 bases and J by 1 base, 13 bases remained unmatched. The CDR3 has 18 amino acids. The CDR3 DNA reads TGTGCCTGGAGTTGGCGATGGGACAGGGGAAAGGGGAACACTGAAGCTTTCTTT. It is translated as CAWSWRWDRGKGNTEAFF.

CDR3 sequence reads: CASSFSGVDNEQFF. DNA of the CDR3: TGTGCCAGCAGCTTTAGCGGGGTAGACAATGAGCAGTTCTTC. The chain recombines TRBV7-3 with TRBJ2-1; 8 nucleotides match TRBD2. This CDR3 comprises 14 residues. V trimming: 3 bases; J trimming: 5 bases; junction bases outside the gene matches: 3. Germline V gives CDR1 SGHTA, CDR2 FQGTGA.

The rearrangement uses TRBV11-2 and TRBJ1-2; no reliable D call. Germline assignment: CDR1 SGHAT and CDR2 FQNNGV. This CDR3 comprises 13 residues. V was clipped by 4 bases and J by 2 bases, with 8 bases between them. CDR3 residues: CASSSLRNYGYTF. For the CDR3, the DNA is TGTGCCAGCAGCTCACTTCGCAACTATGGCTACACCTTC.

This clone was seen a few times. The J gene is TRBJ1-5, the V gene TRBV19; D unresolved. This CDR3 is built from 17 residues. V lost 5 bases and J lost 0, with 17 bases in between. CDR1 is LNHDA and CDR2 is SQIVND in the germline V gene (reference sequence). This CDR3 is CASSPGYPNYSNQPQHF. CDR3 DNA sequence: TGTGCCAGTAGTCCTGGGTATCCGAACTATAGCAATCAGCCCCAGCATTTT.

V usage is TRBV5-8 and J usage is TRBJ2-7; TRBD2 might be the D (5 bases). The CDR3 is made up of 15 amino acids. The V end was cut by 2 bases, the J end by 1 base, with 13 bases between. Per the germline V gene, CDR1 is SGHTS and CDR2 is YDEGEE. For the CDR3, the DNA is TGTGCCAGCAGCTTTTTGAGGGCATTGTCCTACGAGCAGTACTTC. It yields the protein CASSFLRALSYEQYF.

A few counts support this clone. The chain has TRBV7-2 and TRBJ1-1, with a weak D call TRBD1 (5 bases). Looked up from germline, CDR1 is SGHTA and CDR2 is FQGNSA. This CDR3 has 13 residues. V dropped 2 bases and J dropped 3 bases, with 7 bases sitting between them. CDR3 DNA sequence: TGTGCCAGCAGCTTATGGGGGGACACTGAAGCTTTCTTT. Its translation is CASSLWGDTEAFF.

The V and J genes are TRBV5-1 and TRBJ1-1, with TRBD1 as a possible D gene (6 bases). CDR1 is SGHRS, CDR2 YFSETQ, per germline. Trimming removed 4 bases from V and 3 bases from J, with 13 bases in between. This CDR3 region has 14 residues. The chain's CDR3 is CASSPSPGDTEAFF. In DNA, the CDR3 is TGCGCCAGCAGCCCATCACCAGGGGACACTGAAGCTTTCTTT.